Listed below are T cell receptor beta chains from one sample, sequenced in a study of identifying expanded T cells in peripheral blood. TCRdb's table, derived via immunoSEQ multiplex PCR, lists solely in-frame clones and lacks some. The table lists 75,000 to 90,000 clones, roughly 90% of them singletons. Sequencing input: blood. The receptors shown here come from a person aged 18 to 69 in good health. The CDR3 runs from the conserved cysteine through the conserved F or W. D genes are given only for firm matches. Clone size is stated in some rows and not others, as once, few, many or a class when expanded.

abundance: .; v_gene: TRBV19; d_gene: .; j_gene: TRBJ1-2; CDR3nt: TGTGCCAGTAGTGCCCAAGGGGTCGGGCTTTATGGCTACACCTTC; CDR3aa: CASSAQGVGLYGYTF
abundance: .; v_gene: TRBV7-2; d_gene: TRBD2; j_gene: TRBJ2-7; CDR3nt: TGTGCCAGCAGCCCTGTGGGGGCGGGGGGTTACGAGCAGTACTTC; CDR3aa: CASSPVGAGGYEQYF
abundance: .; v_gene: TRBV4-1; d_gene: .; j_gene: TRBJ2-5; CDR3nt: TGCGCCAGCAGCCAATGGGAGGGAGGGGGGCAAGAGACCCAGTACTTC; CDR3aa: CASSQWEGGGQETQYF
abundance: .; v_gene: TRBV9; d_gene: .; j_gene: TRBJ2-2; CDR3nt: TGTGCCAGCAGCGCCGCGGGCAGGGATTACACCGGGGAGCTGTTTTTT; CDR3aa: CASSAAGRDYTGELFF
abundance: few; v_gene: TRBV6-4; d_gene: .; j_gene: TRBJ2-3; CDR3nt: TGTGCCAGCAGTGAGAGCGGGAGCACAGATACGCAGTATTTT; CDR3aa: CASSESGSTDTQYF
abundance: few; v_gene: TRBV5-1; d_gene: .; j_gene: TRBJ2-1; CDR3nt: TGCGCCAGCAGAATCGGACAGTTAACGGCGGGCTACAATGAGCAGTTCTTC; CDR3aa: CASRIGQLTAGYNEQFF
abundance: once; v_gene: TRBV4-1; d_gene: .; j_gene: TRBJ2-1; CDR3nt: TGCGCCAGCAGCTCCTTGGGGTTAGGCTACAATGAGCAGTTCTTC; CDR3aa: CASSSLGLGYNEQFF
abundance: .; v_gene: TRBV7-3; d_gene: .; j_gene: TRBJ2-3; CDR3nt: TGTGCCAGCAGCCCAAACGAGAGGGGTACGCAGTATTTT; CDR3aa: CASSPNERGTQYF
abundance: .; v_gene: TRBV6-5; d_gene: .; j_gene: TRBJ1-1; CDR3nt: TGTGCCAGCAGCCTAAACCCGGGAGACACTGAAGCTTTCTTT; CDR3aa: CASSLNPGDTEAFF
abundance: .; v_gene: TRBV5-1; d_gene: .; j_gene: TRBJ1-6; CDR3nt: TGCGCCAGCAGCTTGGGGGCAGGCGATAATTCACCCCTCCACTTT; CDR3aa: CASSLGAGDNSPLHF
abundance: medium-sized; v_gene: TRBV5-4; d_gene: .; j_gene: TRBJ1-6; CDR3nt: TGTGCCAGCAGCTTGGACAGCCCAGCAAACCTCCACTTT; CDR3aa: CASSLDSPANLHF
abundance: .; v_gene: TRBV7-9; d_gene: TRBD2; j_gene: TRBJ2-5; CDR3nt: TGTGCCAGCAGCTTAGCCCAATTAGCGGGAGTAAGTACAGAGACCCAGTACTTC; CDR3aa: CASSLAQLAGVSTETQYF
abundance: .; v_gene: TRBV11-2; d_gene: .; j_gene: TRBJ1-2; CDR3nt: TGTGCCAGCAGCTCAAGATATGGCTACACCTTC; CDR3aa: CASSSRYGYTF